The clone carrying this TCR beta chain was detected many times. Its antigen remains unknown. The CDR3 is made up of 15 amino acids. Trimming shortened V by 8 bases and J by 0 bases, and 14 bases separated the two germline ends. The germline V gene encodes CDR1 SNHLY and CDR2 FYNNEI. These data come from a study of Graves' ophthalmopathy and Graves' hyperthyroidism. Transcripts of RNA were the source for amplifying TCR beta CDR3 regions. The authors performed first-round RT-PCR with HTBI primers and then a second-round multiplex PCR. From the multiplex PCR reads, TCRdb called clonotypes with MiXCR, one entry per CDR3 protein. The sample includes about 660,000 distinct CDR3 sequences, approximately 39% seen only once; the top ten take around 3.3%. Study-level results: Among thyroid clonotypes expanded above 0.001 frequency, most also appeared in blood. Researchers report that a 13-signature model separated ophthalmopathy from stable hyperthyroidism, posting 87.88% sensitivity and about 80% specificity.

This chain connects TRBV2 to TRBJ1-5; no firm D call. Sequenced input: peripheral blood. This TCR came from an adult man with Graves' ophthalmopathy. This CDR3 reads CASSGLTASNQPQHF. The CDR3 DNA reads as TGTGCCAGCTCGGGCCTCACAGCTAGCAATCAGCCCCAGCATTTT.